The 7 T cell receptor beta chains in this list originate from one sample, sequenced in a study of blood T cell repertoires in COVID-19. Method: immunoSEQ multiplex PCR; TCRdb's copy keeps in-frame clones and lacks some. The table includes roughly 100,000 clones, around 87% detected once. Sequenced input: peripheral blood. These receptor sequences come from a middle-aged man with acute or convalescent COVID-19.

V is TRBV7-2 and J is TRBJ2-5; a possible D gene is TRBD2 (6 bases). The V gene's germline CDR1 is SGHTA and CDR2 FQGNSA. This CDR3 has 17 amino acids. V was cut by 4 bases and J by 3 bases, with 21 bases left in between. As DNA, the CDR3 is TGTGCCAGCAGCTCCGGCGGGGCCTTCATCTCCGAAGAGACCCAGTACTTC. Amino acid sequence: CASSSGGAFISEETQYF.

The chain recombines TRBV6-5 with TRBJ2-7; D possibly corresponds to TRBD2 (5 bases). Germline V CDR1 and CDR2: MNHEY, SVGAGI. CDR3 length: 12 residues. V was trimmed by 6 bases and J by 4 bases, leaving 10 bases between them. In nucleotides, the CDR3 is TGTGCCAGCAGCGGGAATCTTTACGAGCAGTACTTC. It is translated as CASSGNLYEQYF.

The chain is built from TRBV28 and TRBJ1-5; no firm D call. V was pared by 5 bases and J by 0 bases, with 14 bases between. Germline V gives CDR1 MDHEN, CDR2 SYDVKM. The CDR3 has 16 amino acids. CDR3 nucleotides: TGTGCCAGCAGTGCTCGTGACTGGTATAGCAATCAGCCCCAGCATTTT. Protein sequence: CASSARDWYSNQPQHF.

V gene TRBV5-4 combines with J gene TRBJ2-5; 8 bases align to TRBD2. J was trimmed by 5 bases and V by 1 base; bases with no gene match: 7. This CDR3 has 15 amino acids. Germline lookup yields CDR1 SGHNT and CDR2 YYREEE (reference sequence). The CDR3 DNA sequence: TGTGCCAGCAGCTTGTCCAGCGGGAGTGCGGAGACCCAGTACTTC. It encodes CASSLSSGSAETQYF.

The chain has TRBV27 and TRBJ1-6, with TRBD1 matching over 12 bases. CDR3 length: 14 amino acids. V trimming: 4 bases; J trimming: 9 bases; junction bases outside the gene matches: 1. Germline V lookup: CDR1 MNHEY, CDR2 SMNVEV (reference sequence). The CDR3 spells CASSWGQGASPLHF. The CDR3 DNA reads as TGTGCCAGCAGTTGGGGACAGGGGGCTTCACCCCTCCACTTT.

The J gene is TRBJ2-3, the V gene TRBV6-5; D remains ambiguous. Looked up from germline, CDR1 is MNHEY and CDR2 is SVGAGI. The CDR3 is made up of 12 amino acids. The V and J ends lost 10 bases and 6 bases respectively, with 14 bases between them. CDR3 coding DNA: TGTGCCACCGTTGGCGGAGCGGATACGCAGTATTTT. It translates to CATVGGADTQYF.

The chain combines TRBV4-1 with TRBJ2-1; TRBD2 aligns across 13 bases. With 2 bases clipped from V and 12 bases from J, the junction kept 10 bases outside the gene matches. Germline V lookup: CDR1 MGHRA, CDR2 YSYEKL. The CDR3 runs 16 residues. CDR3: CASSQMLGLAGEGQFF. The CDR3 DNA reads TGCGCCAGCAGCCAAATGTTAGGACTAGCGGGGGAGGGGCAGTTCTTC.